Below, one T cell receptor (beta chain) is given with its context. The data belong to a study of blood T cell repertoires in COVID-19. Study background: There were acute and convalescent COVID-19 samples, and they came from the United States, Italy and Spain. T cells, B-cell-depleted T cells, or PBMCs supplied cDNA or gDNA.

How the authors handled the data: How many nucleated cells were present was estimated from reference gene primer amplification. Using immunoSEQ multiplex PCR, the repertoire was profiled, and TCRdb retains in-frame clones only, with some absent. Clone size and the V and J calls come from that table; the DNA yielded D and trimming. The sample records tens of thousands of clones, about 80% being singletons. This receptor was taken from a man in his sixties or seventies with active COVID-19. The sequenced sample consisted of peripheral blood.

CDR3 sequence (DNA): TGTGCCAGCAGCTTCGGACTAGCGGGGGGGCGGCGCAGCTCCTACAATGAGCAGTTCTTC. Translated: CASSFGLAGGRRSSYNEQFF. The chain uses TRBV5-4 and TRBJ2-1; TRBD2 agrees at 15 bases. V was pared by 2 bases and J by 0 bases, with 9 bases of the junction left unmatched. The CDR3 contains 20 residues. Looked up from germline, CDR1 is SGHNT and CDR2 is YYREEE (reference sequence).